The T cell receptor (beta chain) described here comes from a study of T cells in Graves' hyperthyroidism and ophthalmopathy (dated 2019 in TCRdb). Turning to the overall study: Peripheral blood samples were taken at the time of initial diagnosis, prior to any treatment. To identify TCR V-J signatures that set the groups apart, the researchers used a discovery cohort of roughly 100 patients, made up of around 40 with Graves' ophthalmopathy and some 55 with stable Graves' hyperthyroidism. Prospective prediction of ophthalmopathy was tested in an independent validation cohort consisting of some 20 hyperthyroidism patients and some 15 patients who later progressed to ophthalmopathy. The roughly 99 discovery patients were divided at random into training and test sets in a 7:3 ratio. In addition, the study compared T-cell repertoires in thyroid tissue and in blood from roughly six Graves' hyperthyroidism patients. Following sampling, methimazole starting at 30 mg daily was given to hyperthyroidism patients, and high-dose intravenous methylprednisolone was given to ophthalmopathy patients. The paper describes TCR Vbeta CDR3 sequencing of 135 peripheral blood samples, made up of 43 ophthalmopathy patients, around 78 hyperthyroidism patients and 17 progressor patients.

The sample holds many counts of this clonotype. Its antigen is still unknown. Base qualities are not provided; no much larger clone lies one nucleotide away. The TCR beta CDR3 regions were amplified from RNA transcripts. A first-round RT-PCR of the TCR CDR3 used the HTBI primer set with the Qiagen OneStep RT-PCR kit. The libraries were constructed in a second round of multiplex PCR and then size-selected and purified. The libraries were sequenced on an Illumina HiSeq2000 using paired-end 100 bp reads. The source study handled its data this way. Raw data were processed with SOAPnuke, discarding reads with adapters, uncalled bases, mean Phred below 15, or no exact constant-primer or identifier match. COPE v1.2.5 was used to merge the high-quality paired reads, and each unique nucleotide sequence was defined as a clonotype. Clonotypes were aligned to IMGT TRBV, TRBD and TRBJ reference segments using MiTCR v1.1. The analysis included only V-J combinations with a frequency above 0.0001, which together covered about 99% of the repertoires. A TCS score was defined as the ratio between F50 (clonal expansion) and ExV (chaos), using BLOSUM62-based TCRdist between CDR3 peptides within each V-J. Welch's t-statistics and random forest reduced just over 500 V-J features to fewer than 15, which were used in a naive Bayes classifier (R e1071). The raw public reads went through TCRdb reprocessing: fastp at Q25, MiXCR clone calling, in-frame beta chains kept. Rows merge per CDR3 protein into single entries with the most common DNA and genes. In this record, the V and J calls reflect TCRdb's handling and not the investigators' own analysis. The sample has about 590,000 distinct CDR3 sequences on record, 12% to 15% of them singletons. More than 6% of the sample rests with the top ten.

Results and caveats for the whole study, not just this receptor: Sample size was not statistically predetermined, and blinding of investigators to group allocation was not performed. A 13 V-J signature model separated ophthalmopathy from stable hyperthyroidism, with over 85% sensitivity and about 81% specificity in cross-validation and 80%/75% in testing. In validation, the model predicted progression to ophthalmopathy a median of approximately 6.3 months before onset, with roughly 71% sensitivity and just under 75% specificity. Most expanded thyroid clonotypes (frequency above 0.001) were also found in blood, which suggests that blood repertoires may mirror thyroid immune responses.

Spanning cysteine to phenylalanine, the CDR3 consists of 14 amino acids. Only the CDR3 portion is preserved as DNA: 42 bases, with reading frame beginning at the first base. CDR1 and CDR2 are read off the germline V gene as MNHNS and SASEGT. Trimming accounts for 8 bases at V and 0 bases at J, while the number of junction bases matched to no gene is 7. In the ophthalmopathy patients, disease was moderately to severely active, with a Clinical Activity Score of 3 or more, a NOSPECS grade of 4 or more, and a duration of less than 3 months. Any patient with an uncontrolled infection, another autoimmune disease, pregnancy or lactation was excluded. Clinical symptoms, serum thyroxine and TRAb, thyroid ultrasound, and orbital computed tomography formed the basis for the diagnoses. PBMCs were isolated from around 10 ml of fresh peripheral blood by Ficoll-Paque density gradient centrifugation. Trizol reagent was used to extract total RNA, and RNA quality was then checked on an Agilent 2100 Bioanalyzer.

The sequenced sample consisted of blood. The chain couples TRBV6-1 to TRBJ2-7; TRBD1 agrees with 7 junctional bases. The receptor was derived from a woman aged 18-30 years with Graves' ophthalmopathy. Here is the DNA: TGTGCCAGCCTAAGGGACAGCAACTCCTACGAGCAGTACTTC. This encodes CASLRDSNSYEQYF.